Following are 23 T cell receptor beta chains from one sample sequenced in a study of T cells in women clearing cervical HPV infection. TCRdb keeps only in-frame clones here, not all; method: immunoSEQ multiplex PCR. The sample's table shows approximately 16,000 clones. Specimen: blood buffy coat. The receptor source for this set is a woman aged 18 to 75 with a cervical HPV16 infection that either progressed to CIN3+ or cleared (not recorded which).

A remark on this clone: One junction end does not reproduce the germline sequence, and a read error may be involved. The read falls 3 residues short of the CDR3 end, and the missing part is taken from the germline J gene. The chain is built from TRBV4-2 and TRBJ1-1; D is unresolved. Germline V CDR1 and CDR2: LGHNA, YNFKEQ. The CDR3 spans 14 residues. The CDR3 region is CASSQERARPEAFF. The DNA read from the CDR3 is TGCGCCAGCAGCCAAGAAAGGGCCCGTCCTGAA.

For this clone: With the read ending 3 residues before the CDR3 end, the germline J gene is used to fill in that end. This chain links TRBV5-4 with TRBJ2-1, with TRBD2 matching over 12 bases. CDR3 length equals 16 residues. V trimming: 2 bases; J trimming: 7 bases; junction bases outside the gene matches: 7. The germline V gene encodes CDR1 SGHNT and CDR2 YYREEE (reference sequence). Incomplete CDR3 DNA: TGTGCCAGCAGCTTTTACCTAGCGGGGGGGCTGAATGAG. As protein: CASSFYLAGGLNE. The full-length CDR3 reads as CASSFYLAGGLNEQFF.

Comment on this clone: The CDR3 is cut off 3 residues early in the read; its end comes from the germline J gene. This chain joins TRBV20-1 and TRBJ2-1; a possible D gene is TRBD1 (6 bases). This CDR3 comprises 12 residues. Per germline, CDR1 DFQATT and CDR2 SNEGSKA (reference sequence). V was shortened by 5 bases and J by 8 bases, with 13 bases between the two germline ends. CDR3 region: CSAPKQGHEQFF. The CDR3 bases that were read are TGCAGTGCTCCTAAACAGGGTCATGAG.

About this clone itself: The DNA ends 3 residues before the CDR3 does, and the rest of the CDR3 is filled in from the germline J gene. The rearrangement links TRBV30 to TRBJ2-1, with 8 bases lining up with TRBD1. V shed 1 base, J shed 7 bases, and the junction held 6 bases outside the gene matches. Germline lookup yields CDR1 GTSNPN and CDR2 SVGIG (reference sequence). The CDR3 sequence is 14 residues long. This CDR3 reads CAWSESGTGNEQFF. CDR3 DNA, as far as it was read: TGTGCCTGGAGTGAATCCGGGACAGGAAATGAG. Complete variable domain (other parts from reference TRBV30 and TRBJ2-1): SQTIHQWPATLVQPVGSPLSLECTVEGTSNPNLYWYRQAAGRGLQLLFYSVGIGQISSEVPQNLSASRPQDRQFILSSKKLLLSDSGFYLCAWSESGTGNEQFFGPGTRLTVL.

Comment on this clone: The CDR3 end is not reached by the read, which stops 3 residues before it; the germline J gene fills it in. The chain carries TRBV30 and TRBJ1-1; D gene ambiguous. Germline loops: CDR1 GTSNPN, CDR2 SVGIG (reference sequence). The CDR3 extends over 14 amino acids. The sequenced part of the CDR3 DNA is TGTGCCTGGAACCTCGAGACTAGTGCGTACGAG. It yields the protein CAWNLETSAYE. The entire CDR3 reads CAWNLETSAYEAFF.

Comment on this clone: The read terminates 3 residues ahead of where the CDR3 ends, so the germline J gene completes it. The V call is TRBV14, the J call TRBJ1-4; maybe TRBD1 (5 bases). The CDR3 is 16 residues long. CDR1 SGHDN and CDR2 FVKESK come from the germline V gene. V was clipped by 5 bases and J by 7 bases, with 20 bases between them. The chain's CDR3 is CASSSHSGALFEKLFF. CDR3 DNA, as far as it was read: TGTGCCAGCAGCTCACACTCTGGGGCGCTTTTTGAAAAA.

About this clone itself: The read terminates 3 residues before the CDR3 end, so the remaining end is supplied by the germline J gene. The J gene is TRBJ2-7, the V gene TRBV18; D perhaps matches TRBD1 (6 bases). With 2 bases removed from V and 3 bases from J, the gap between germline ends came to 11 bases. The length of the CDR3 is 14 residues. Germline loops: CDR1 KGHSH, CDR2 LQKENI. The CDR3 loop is CASSPYRDDYEQYF. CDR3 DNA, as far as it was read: TGTGCCAGCTCACCATACAGGGACGACTACGAG.

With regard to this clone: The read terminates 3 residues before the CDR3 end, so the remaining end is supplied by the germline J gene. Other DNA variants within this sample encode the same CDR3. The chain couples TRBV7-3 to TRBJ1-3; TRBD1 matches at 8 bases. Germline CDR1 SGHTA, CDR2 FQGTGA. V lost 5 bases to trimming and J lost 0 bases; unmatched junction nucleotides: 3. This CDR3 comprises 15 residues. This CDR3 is CASSLDRGSGNTIYF. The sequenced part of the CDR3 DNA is TGTGCCAGCAGCCTCGACAGGGGCTCTGGAAACACC.

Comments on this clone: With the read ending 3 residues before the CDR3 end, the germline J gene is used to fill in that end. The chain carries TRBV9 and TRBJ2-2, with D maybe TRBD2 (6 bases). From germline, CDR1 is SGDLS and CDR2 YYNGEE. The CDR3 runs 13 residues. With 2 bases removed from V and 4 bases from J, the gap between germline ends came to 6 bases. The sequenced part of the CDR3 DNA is TGTGCCAGCAGCGTGACTAGCACCGGGGAG. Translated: CASSVTSTGE. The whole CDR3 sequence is CASSVTSTGELFF.

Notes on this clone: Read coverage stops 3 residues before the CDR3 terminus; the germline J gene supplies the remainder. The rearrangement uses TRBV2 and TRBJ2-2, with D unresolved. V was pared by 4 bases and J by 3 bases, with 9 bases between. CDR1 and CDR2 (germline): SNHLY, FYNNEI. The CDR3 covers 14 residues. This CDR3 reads CASSVTTDTGELFF. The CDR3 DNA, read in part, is TGTGCCAGCAGTGTTACTACTGACACCGGGGAG.

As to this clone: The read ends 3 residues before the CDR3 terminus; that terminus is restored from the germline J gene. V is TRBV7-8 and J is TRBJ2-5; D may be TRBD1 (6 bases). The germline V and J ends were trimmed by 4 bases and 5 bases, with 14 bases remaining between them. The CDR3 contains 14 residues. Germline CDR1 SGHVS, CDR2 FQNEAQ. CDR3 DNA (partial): TGTGCCAGCAGCTCTCGACAGGTTTGGGAGACC. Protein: CASSSRQVWET. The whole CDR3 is CASSSRQVWETQYF.

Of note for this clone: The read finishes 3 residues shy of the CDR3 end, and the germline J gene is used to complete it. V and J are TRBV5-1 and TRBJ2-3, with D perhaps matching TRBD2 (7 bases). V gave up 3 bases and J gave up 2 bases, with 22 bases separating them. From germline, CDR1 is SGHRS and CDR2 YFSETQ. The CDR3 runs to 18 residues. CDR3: CASSSNSRGGEITDTQYF. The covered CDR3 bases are TGCGCCAGCAGCTCCAATTCTAGGGGGGGGGAGATCACAGATACG.

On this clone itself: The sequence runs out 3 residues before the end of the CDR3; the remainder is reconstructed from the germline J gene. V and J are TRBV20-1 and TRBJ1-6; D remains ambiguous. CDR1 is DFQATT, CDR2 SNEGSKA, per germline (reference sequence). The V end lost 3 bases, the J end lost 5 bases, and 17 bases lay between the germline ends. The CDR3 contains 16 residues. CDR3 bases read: TGCAGTGCTAGCGAAATGATGAACCCTAATAATTCACCC. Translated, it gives CSASEMMNPNNSP. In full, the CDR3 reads CSASEMMNPNNSPLHF.

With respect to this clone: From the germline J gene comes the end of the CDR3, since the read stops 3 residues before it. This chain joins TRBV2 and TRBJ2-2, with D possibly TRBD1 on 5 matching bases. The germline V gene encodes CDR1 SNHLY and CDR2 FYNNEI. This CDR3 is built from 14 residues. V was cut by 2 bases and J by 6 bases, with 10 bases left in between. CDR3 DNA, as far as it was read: TGTGCCAGCAGTGAATATCAGGGATCCGGGGAG. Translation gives CASSEYQGSGE. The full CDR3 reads CASSEYQGSGELFF.

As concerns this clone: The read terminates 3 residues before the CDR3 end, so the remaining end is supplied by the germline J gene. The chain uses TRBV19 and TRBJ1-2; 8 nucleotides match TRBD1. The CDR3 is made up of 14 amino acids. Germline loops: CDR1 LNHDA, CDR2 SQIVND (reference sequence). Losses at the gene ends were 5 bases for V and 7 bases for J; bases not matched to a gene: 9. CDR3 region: CASSYTGGGRGYTF. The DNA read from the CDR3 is TGTGCCAGTAGTTACACAGGGGGTGGTCGTGGC. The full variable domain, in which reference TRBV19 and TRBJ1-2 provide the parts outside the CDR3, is DGGITQSPKYLFRKEGQNVTLSCEQNLNHDAMYWYRQDPGQGLRLIYYSQIVNDFQKGDIAEGYSVSREKKESFPLTVTSAQKNPTAFYLCASSYTGGGRGYTFGSGTRLTVV.

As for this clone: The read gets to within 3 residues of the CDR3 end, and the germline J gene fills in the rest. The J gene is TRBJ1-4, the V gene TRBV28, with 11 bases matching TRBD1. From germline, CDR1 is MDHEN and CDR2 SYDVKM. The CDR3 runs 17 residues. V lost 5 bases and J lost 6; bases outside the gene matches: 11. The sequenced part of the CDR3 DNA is TGTGCCAGCAGTGAGGGAGGACAGGGGGCAAGGGATGAAAAA. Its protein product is CASSEGGQGARDEK. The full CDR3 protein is CASSEGGQGARDEKLFF.

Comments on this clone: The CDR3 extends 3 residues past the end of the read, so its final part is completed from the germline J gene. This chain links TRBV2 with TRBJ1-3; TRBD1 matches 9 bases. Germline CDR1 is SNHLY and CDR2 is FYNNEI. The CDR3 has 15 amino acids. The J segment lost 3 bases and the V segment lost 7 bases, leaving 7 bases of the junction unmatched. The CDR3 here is CASNTGGGFGNTIYF. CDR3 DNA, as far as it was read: TGTGCCAGCAATACAGGGGGCGGTTTTGGAAACACC. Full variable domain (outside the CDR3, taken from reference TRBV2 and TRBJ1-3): EPEVTQTPSHQVTQMGQEVILRCVPISNHLYFYWYRQILGQKVEFLVSFYNNEISEKSEIFDDQFSVERPDGSNFTLKIRSTKLEDSAMYFCASNTGGGFGNTIYFGEGSWLTVV.

This CDR3 reads CSARDNRGSNEKLFF. The CDR3 bases that were read are TGCAGTGCTAGGGATAACAGGGGGTCCAATGAAAAA. This rearrangement joins TRBV20-1 to TRBJ1-4; 8 positions match TRBD1. The CDR3 end falls 3 residues outside the read, so it is completed with the germline J gene. With V trimmed by 3 bases and J by 5 bases, 8 bases remained unmatched. CDR3 length: 15 residues. Germline CDR1 is DFQATT and CDR2 is SNEGSKA (reference sequence).

The CDR3 spells CAISGVGAGTEAFF. The sequenced part of the CDR3 DNA is TGTGCCATCAGTGGCGTGGGGGCTGGGACTGAA. V usage is TRBV10-3 and J usage is TRBJ1-1; tentative D call: TRBD1 (6 bases). With the read ending 3 residues before the CDR3 end, the germline J gene is used to fill in that end. Germline-derived CDR1 and CDR2 are ENHRY and SYGVKD. CDR3 length: 14 amino acids. V gave up 4 bases and J gave up 5 bases, with 14 bases separating them.

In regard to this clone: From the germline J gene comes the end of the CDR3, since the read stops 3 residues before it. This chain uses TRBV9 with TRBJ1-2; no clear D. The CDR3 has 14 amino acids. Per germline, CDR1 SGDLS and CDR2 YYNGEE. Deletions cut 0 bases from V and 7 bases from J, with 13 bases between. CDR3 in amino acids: CASSVGLQARGYTF. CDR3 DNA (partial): TGTGCCAGCAGCGTAGGTCTCCAGGCCCGTGGC.

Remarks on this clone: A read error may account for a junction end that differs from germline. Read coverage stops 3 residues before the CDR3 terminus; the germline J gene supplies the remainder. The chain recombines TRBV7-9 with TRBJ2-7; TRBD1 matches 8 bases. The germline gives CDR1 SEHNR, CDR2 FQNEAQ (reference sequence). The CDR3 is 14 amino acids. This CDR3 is CASSKPGQAYEQYF. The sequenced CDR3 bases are TGTGCTAGCAGCAAACCGGGACAGGCCTACGAG.

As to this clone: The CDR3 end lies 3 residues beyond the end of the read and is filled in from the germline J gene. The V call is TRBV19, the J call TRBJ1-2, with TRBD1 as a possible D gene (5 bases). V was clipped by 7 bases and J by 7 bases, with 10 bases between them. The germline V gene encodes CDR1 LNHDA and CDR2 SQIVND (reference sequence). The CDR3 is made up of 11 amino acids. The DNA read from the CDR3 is TGTGCCAGTACAGGGCTCCCTGGC. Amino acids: CASTGLPG. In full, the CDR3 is CASTGLPGYTF.

The CDR3 loop reads CASSLGTGGNEKLFF. The sequenced CDR3 bases are TGTGCCAGCAGCTTAGGGACAGGGGGCAATGAAAAA. The chain joins TRBV7-9 to TRBJ1-4; TRBD1 matches 11 bases. The observed sequence ends 3 residues before the CDR3 terminus, with the missing tail filled in from the germline J gene. J lost 5 bases, V lost 1 base, and 0 bases had no gene match. CDR1 and CDR2 from the germline V gene are SEHNR and FQNEAQ (reference sequence). The CDR3 runs to 15 residues. Filled out from reference TRBV7-9 and TRBJ1-4, the complete variable domain reads DTGVSQNPRHKITKRGQNVTFRCDPISEHNRLYWYRQTLGQGPEFLTYFQNEAQLEKSRLLSDRFSAERPKGSFSTLEIQRTEQGDSAMYLCASSLGTGGNEKLFFGSGTQLSVL.